The 8 T cell receptor beta chains given below trace back to one sample, sequenced in a study of blood T cell repertoires in COVID-19. Clones were read by immunoSEQ multiplex PCR, and TCRdb kept only the in-frame ones, dropping some. The repertoire includes 330,000 or so clones, 70% to 90% of them detected once, and more than 1.5% sits in the top ten. The sequencing input was PBMCs or T cells enriched from blood (not recorded which). These receptor sequences come from a middle-aged man in a cohort exposed to, infected with or recovered from COVID-19 (not recorded which).

The rearrangement joins TRBV27 to TRBJ2-7; 7 bases are shared with TRBD2. In germline, CDR1 is MNHEY, CDR2 SMNVEV (reference sequence). The CDR3 extends over 17 amino acids. Trimming removed 6 bases from V and 2 bases from J; junction bases left unmatched: 16. The DNA of the CDR3 is TGTGCCAGCAGAGAAGTTATGGCTAGCGGAGCGACCTACGAGCAGTACTTC. Protein: CASREVMASGATYEQYF.

V and J are TRBV7-2 and TRBJ2-7, with 9 bases lining up with TRBD2. The junction had 5 bases not matched to a gene; V was cut back by 2 bases and J by 3 bases. Germline-derived CDR1 and CDR2 are SGHTA and FQGNSA. The CDR3 spans 15 residues. The CDR3 protein is CASSLLASGVYEQYF. CDR3 in DNA: TGTGCCAGCAGCTTACTAGCTAGCGGGGTCTACGAGCAGTACTTC.

The rearrangement joins TRBV7-2 to TRBJ2-7; TRBD2 agrees at 7 bases. The CDR3 has 15 amino acids. The V and J ends lost 2 bases and 1 base, in that order; junction bases with no gene match: 5. The germline V gene encodes CDR1 SGHTA and CDR2 FQGNSA. The CDR3 DNA follows: TGTGCCAGCAGCTTACATCCGGGACTATCCTACGAGCAGTACTTC. Protein sequence: CASSLHPGLSYEQYF. Full variable domain (rest looked up from reference TRBV7-2 and TRBJ2-7): GAGVSQSPSNKVTEKGKDVELRCDPISGHTALYWYRQSLGQGLEFLIYFQGNSAPDKSGLPSDRFSAERTGGSVSTLTIQRTQQEDSAVYLCASSLHPGLSYEQYFGPGTRLTVT.

The chain uses TRBV2 and TRBJ2-7; TRBD2 aligns across 7 bases. The V gene's germline CDR1 is SNHLY and CDR2 FYNNEI. The CDR3 loop spans 13 amino acids. The junction had 4 bases not matched to a gene; V was cut back by 8 bases and J by 0 bases. The CDR3 here is CASSRGSSYEQYF. The CDR3 nucleotides read TGTGCCAGCTCTCGCGGGAGCTCCTACGAGCAGTACTTC.

The J gene is TRBJ1-1, the V gene TRBV10-3; TRBD1 might be the D (5 bases). V was cut by 4 bases and J by 1 base, with 16 bases left in between. The CDR3 is 16 residues long. CDR1 is ENHRY, CDR2 SYGVKD, per germline. CDR3 bases: TGTGCCATCAGTGTGCGAGACGGGAGGGGGAACACTGAAGCTTTCTTT. Protein product: CAISVRDGRGNTEAFF.

This sequence joins TRBV20-1 and TRBJ1-1, with 8 bases identical to TRBD1. This CDR3 spans 15 amino acids. Germline loops: CDR1 DFQATT, CDR2 SNEGSKA (reference sequence). The V gene end was trimmed by 3 bases and the J gene end by 1 base; junction bases not matched to a gene: 7. The CDR3 sequence: CSASSQGAPNTEAFF. CDR3 bases: TGCAGTGCTAGTTCCCAGGGGGCGCCGAACACTGAAGCTTTCTTT.

The chain links TRBV6-1 to TRBJ2-1; D perhaps matches TRBD2 (6 bases). Germline V gene data show CDR1 as MNHNS and CDR2 as SASEGT. There are 18 residues in the CDR3. Trimming removed 3 bases from V and 0 bases from J, with 18 bases in between. The CDR3 protein is CASSDETLTGLSYNEQFF. Written as DNA, the CDR3 is TGTGCCAGCAGTGATGAGACGCTGACGGGACTCTCCTACAATGAGCAGTTCTTC.

The rearrangement links TRBV27 to TRBJ1-1; 8 nucleotides align to TRBD1. The germline V gene encodes CDR1 MNHEY and CDR2 SMNVEV (reference sequence). The CDR3 consists of 13 residues. J was trimmed by 8 bases and V by 7 bases; bases with no gene match: 9. The CDR3 is CASIVGQGGEAFF. The CDR3 DNA reads as TGTGCCAGCATCGTTGGACAGGGCGGAGAAGCTTTCTTT.